This TCR beta chain emerged from a study of OX40 agonist ivuxolimab in advanced cancers. Data came from immunoSEQ multiplex PCR; TCRdb stores just in-frame clones and leaves some out. Altogether 90,000 to 150,000 clones are present, around 89% being singletons, with the ten largest covering approximately 0.51%. The V gene's germline CDR1 is SGHTS and CDR2 YDEGEE. This CDR3 is built from 16 residues. The V gene lost 0 bases and the J gene lost 4 bases, with 15 bases spanning the gap. The J gene is TRBJ2-3, the V gene TRBV5-8; perhaps D is TRBD1 or TRBD2 (6 bases each). This clonotype was obtained from an adult with an advanced solid tumor such as melanoma, head and neck, liver or kidney cancer. The material sequenced was CD4+ or CD8+ T cells sorted from blood, taken in a trial of the OX40 agonist ivuxolimab. CDR3 sequence: CASSLAGGSGADTQYF. CDR3 coding DNA: TGTGCCAGCAGCTTGGCCGGGGGCTCGGGAGCAGATACGCAGTATTTT.